The 13 T cell receptor beta chains below were found in one sample sequenced in a study of T cells after yellow fever vaccination. Using its own MiXCR run on the 5' RACE reads, TCRdb lists one record per CDR3 protein. The table lists around 300,000 distinct CDR3 sequences, about an eighth of them singletons. The sample consisted of CD4+ T cells sorted from PBMCs, taken 45 days after the yellow fever booster vaccination. These receptors were obtained from a man younger than 40 who received the YFV17D yellow fever vaccine.

This clonotype was seen more than once but under ten times. This sequence joins TRBV12-3 or TRBV12-4 and TRBJ1-3; 7 bases are a match to TRBD1. This CDR3 is built from 13 residues. V was clipped by 3 bases and J by 10 bases; unmatched bases: 6. CDR3 protein: CASSFTGQSTIYF. In nucleotides, the CDR3 is TGTGCCAGCAGTTTCACGGGACAGAGTACCATATATTTT.

The chain couples TRBV5-1 to TRBJ1-6, with 12 bases lining up with TRBD1. V shed 3 bases, J shed 7 bases, and the junction held 2 bases outside the gene matches. The CDR3 is 15 residues long. CDR1 and CDR2 (germline): SGHRS, YFSETQ. CDR3 nucleotides: TGCGCCAGCAGCTCCGGGACAGGGGGCAATTCACCCCTCCACTTT. Its translation is CASSSGTGGNSPLHF.

In nucleotides, the CDR3 is TGTGCCACCGGGACTACACATGAGACCCAGTACTTC. It encodes CATGTTHETQYF. This rearrangement joins TRBV6-6 to TRBJ2-5, with TRBD2 identical over 7 bases. V was clipped by 10 bases and J by 5 bases; unmatched bases: 7. Germline V gene data show CDR1 as MNHNY and CDR2 as SVGAGI (reference sequence). The CDR3 covers 12 residues.

The chain uses TRBV14 and TRBJ2-3; D unresolved. V was pared by 5 bases and J by 4 bases, with 7 bases between. Germline assignment: CDR1 SGHDN and CDR2 FVKESK. The CDR3 spans 12 residues. CDR3 protein: CASSYNPDTQYF. The DNA of the CDR3 is TGTGCCAGCAGCTACAATCCAGATACGCAGTATTTT.

The chain joins TRBV7-2 to TRBJ2-3; 9 nucleotides align to TRBD2. In germline, CDR1 is SGHTA, CDR2 FQGNSA. V gave up 5 bases and J gave up 3 bases; unmatched junction bases: 9. The CDR3 spans 16 residues. This CDR3 reads CASSASGNSRTDTQYF. CDR3 nucleotides: TGTGCCAGCAGCGCTAGCGGGAACTCTAGAACAGATACGCAGTATTTT.

CDR3 DNA: TGCAGTGCTACAGGGCCCGCTTATGGCTACACCTTC. Its protein product is CSATGPAYGYTF. The V gene is TRBV20-1, the J gene TRBJ1-2; D is perhaps TRBD1 (5 bases). Germline assignment: CDR1 DFQATT and CDR2 SNEGSKA (reference sequence). The CDR3 has 12 residues. Trimming removed 4 bases from V and 5 bases from J, with 11 bases in between.

The V gene is TRBV30, the J gene TRBJ2-1; the D call may be TRBD1 or TRBD2 (5 bases each). The length of the CDR3 is 14 residues. Germline V gene lookup returns CDR1 GTSNPN and CDR2 SVGIG (reference sequence). The ends were cut back, 2 bases at V and 2 bases at J, with 10 bases in the middle. DNA of the CDR3: TGTGCCTGGAGTCCCGGGACCACCTACAATGAGCAGTTCTTC. Residues: CAWSPGTTYNEQFF.

A few counts support this clonotype. The V and J genes are TRBV12-3 or TRBV12-4 and TRBJ2-7; 8 bases map to TRBD1. There are 13 residues in the CDR3. The V segment lost 4 bases and the J segment 6 bases; nucleotides outside the gene matches: 5. CDR3 residues: CASSSRTGFEQYF. The CDR3 bases are TGTGCCAGCAGTTCCAGGACAGGGTTCGAGCAGTACTTC.

This clonotype was observed a few times. The rearrangement uses TRBV28 and TRBJ1-2; D perhaps matches TRBD1 (6 bases). Trimming removed 4 bases at V and 4 bases at J, with 19 bases between. The germline gives CDR1 MDHEN, CDR2 SYDVKM. This CDR3 contains 16 residues. The CDR3 region is CASSSHGGGERYGYTF. The DNA for the CDR3 is TGTGCCAGCAGTTCCCATGGGGGGGGCGAACGCTATGGCTACACCTTC.

The rearrangement uses TRBV7-9 and TRBJ2-7, with D perhaps matching TRBD1 or TRBD2 (6 bases each). The V end was cut by 4 bases, the J end by 1 base, with 20 bases between. Germline V gene lookup returns CDR1 SEHNR and CDR2 FQNEAQ (reference sequence). The CDR3 totals 17 residues. The DNA for the CDR3 is TGTGCCAGCAGCTCGGGGGTCGGGGGCTCTCTTTCCTACGAGCAGTACTTC. This codes for CASSSGVGGSLSYEQYF.

This clonotype was counted only a few times. The CDR3 DNA follows: TGTGCCAGCAGTAGAGCGGGAGTACCCCCCTACAATGAGCAGTTCTTC. Amino acids: CASSRAGVPPYNEQFF. This chain uses TRBV12-3 or TRBV12-4 with TRBJ2-1; TRBD2 agrees at 8 bases. CDR3 length: 16 amino acids. The junction had 8 bases not matched to a gene; V was cut back by 5 bases and J by 2 bases.

The chain joins TRBV7-2 to TRBJ2-7, with TRBD1 identical over 7 bases. Losses at the gene ends were 2 bases for V and 5 bases for J; bases not matched to a gene: 3. Germline loops: CDR1 SGHTA, CDR2 FQGNSA. The CDR3 sequence is 13 residues long. CDR3 coding DNA: TGTGCCAGCAGCTTACTACAGGGGAACGAGCAGTACTTC. This encodes CASSLLQGNEQYF.

This chain links TRBV20-1 with TRBJ2-7; 8 nucleotides line up with TRBD1. V trimming: 1 base; J trimming: 0 bases; junction bases outside the gene matches: 8. This CDR3 is 16 amino acids long. Germline V gives CDR1 DFQATT, CDR2 SNEGSKA (reference sequence). This CDR3 reads CSARALRQGSSYEQYF. The CDR3 bases are TGCAGTGCTAGAGCCCTAAGACAGGGGTCCTCCTACGAGCAGTACTTC.